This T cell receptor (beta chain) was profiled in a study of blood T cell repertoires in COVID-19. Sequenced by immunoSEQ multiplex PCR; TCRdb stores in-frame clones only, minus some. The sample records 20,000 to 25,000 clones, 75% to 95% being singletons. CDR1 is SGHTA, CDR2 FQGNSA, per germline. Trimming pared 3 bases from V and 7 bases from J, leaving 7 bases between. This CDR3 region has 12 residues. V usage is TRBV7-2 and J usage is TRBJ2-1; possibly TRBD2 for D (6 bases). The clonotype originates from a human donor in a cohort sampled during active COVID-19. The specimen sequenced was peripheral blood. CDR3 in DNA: TGTGCCAGCAGCTTCGGGAGAAATGAGCAGTTCTTC. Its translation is CASSFGRNEQFF.